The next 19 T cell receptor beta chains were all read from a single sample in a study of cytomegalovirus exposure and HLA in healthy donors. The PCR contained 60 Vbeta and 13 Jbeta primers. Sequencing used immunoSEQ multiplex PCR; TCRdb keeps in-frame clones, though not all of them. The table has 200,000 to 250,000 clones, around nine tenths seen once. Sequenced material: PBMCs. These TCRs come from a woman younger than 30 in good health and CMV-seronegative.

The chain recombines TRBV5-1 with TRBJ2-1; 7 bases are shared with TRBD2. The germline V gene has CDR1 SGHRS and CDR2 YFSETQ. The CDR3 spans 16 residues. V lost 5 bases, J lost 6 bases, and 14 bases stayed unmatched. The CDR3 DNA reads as TGCGCCAGCAGGATGGGATGGGGGGGGTCCAGCAATGAGCAGTTCTTC. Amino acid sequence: CASRMGWGGSSNEQFF.

CDR3: CASSLALRETQYF. As DNA, the CDR3 is TGTGCCAGCAGCTTAGCACTTCGGGAGACCCAGTACTTC. The V gene is TRBV7-2, the J gene TRBJ2-5; D gene ambiguous. V was trimmed by 0 bases and J by 5 bases, leaving 7 bases between them. Germline V gene sequence: CDR1 SGHTA, CDR2 FQGNSA. The CDR3 runs 13 residues.

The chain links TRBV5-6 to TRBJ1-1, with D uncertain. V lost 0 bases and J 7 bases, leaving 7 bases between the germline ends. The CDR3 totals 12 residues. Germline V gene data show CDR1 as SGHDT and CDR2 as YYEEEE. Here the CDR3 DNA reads TGTGCCAGCAGCTTGGGAGGGTATGAAGCTTTCTTT. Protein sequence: CASSLGGYEAFF. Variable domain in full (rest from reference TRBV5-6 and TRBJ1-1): DAGVTQSPTHLIKTRGQQVTLRCSPKSGHDTVSWYQQALGQGPQFIFQYYEEEERQRGNFPDRFSGHQFPNYSSELNVNALLLGDSALYLCASSLGGYEAFFGQGTRLTVV.

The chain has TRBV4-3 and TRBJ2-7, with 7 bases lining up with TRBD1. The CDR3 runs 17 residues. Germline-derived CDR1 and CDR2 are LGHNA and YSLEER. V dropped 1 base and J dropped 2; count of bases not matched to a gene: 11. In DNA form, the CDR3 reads TGCGCCAGCAGCCAAGTGGGGGACAGTCCCTACCCCTACGAGCAGTACTTC. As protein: CASSQVGDSPYPYEQYF.

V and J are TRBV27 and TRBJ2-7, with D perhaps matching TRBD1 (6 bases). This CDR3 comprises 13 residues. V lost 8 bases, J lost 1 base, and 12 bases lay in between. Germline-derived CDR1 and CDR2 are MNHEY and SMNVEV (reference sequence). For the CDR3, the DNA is TGTGCCAGCCACCAGACAGGTTCCTACGAGCAGTACTTC. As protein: CASHQTGSYEQYF.

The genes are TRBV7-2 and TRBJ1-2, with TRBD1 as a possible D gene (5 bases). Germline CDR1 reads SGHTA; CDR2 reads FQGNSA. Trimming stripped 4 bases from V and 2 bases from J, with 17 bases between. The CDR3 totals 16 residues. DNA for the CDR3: TGTGCCAGCAGCTCCCGCCTGGGGGGGGGAAACTATGGCTACACCTTC. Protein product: CASSSRLGGGNYGYTF.

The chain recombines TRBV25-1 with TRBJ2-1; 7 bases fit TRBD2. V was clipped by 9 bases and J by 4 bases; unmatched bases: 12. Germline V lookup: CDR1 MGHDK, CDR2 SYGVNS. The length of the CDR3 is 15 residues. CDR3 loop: CARMDGASGYNEQFF. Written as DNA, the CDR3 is TGTGCCAGGATGGATGGGGCTAGCGGATACAATGAGCAGTTCTTC.

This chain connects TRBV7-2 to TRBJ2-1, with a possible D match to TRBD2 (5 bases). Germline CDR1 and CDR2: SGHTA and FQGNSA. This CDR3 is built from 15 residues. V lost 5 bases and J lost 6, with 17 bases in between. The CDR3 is CASSISAGVVNEQFF. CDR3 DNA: TGTGCCAGCAGCATCTCTGCGGGCGTTGTCAATGAGCAGTTCTTC.

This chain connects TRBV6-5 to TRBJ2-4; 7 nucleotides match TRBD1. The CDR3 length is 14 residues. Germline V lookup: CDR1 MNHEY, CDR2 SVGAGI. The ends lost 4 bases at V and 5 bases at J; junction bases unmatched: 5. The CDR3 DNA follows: TGTGCCAGCAGTTCCCTCGGGACAGAAAACATTCAGTACTTC. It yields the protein CASSSLGTENIQYF.

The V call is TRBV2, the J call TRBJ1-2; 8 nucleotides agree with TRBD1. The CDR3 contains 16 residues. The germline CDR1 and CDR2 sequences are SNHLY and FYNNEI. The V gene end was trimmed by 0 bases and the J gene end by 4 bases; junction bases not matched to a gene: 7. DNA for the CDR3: TGTGCCAGCAGTGAAGCGAAACAGGGGGGGACCTATGGCTACACCTTC. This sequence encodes CASSEAKQGGTYGYTF.

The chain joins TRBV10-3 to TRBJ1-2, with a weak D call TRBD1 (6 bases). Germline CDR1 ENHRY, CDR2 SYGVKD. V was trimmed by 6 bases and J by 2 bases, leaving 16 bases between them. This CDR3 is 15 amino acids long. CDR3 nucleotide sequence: TGTGCCATCAGCCGTCCCGGGACAAAGAACTATGGCTACACCTTC. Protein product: CAISRPGTKNYGYTF.

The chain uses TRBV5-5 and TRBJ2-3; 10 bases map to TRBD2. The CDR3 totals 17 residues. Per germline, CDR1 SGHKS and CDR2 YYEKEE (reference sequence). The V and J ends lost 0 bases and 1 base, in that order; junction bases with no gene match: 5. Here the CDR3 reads CASSLGPSGRGTDTQYF. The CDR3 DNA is TGTGCCAGCAGCTTGGGGCCTAGCGGGAGAGGCACAGATACGCAGTATTTT.

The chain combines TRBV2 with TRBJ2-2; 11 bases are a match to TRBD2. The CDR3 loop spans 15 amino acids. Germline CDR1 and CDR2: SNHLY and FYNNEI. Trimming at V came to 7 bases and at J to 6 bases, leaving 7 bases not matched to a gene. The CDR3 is CASTLLAGVSGELFF. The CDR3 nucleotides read TGTGCCAGCACCCTACTAGCGGGAGTATCCGGGGAGCTGTTTTTT.

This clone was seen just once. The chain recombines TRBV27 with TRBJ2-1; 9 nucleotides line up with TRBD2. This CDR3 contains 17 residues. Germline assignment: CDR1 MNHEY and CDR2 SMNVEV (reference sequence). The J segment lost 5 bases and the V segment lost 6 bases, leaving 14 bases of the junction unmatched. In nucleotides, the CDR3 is TGTGCCAGCAGCTCCATAGGCTACGCGGGGGGGAACAATGAGCAGTTCTTC. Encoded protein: CASSSIGYAGGNNEQFF.

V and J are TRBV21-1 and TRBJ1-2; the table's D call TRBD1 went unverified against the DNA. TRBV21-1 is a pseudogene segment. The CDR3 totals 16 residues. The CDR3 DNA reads TGTGCCAGCAGCAAAGAGCATGGACAGGGTCTCTATGGCTACACCTTC. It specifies CASSKEHGQGLYGYTF.

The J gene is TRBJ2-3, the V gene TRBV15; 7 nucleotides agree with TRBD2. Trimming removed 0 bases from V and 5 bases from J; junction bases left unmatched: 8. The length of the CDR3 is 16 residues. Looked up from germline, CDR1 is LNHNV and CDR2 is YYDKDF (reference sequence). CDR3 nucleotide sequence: TGTGCCACCAGCAGAGATTGGGGGGACTACCGAGATACGCAGTATTTT. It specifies CATSRDWGDYRDTQYF.

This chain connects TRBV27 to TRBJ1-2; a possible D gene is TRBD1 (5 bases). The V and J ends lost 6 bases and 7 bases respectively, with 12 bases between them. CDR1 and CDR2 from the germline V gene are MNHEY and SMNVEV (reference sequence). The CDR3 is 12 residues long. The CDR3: CASRKGVGGYTF. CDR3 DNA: TGTGCCAGCAGAAAAGGGGTAGGTGGCTACACCTTC.

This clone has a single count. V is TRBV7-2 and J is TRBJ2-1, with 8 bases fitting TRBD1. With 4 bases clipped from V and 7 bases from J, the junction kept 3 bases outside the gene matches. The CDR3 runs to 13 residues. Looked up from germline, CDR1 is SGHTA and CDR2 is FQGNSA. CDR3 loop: CASSSDRGNEQFF. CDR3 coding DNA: TGTGCCAGCAGCTCAGACAGGGGTAATGAGCAGTTCTTC.

In DNA form, the CDR3 reads TGTGCCAGCAGCCATCACGGGTCAGCTAACTATGGCTACACCTTC. Translating it yields CASSHHGSANYGYTF. This sequence joins TRBV7-9 and TRBJ1-2; no firm D call. Trimming removed 5 bases from V and 0 bases from J, with 13 bases in between. The CDR3 has 15 residues. Germline V CDR1 and CDR2: SEHNR, FQNEAQ (reference sequence). The complete variable domain, with remaining parts taken from reference TRBV7-9 and TRBJ1-2, reads DTGVSQNPRHKITKRGQNVTFRCDPISEHNRLYWYRQTLGQGPEFLTYFQNEAQLEKSRLLSDRFSAERPKGSFSTLEIQRTEQGDSAMYLCASSHHGSANYGYTFGSGTRLTVV.